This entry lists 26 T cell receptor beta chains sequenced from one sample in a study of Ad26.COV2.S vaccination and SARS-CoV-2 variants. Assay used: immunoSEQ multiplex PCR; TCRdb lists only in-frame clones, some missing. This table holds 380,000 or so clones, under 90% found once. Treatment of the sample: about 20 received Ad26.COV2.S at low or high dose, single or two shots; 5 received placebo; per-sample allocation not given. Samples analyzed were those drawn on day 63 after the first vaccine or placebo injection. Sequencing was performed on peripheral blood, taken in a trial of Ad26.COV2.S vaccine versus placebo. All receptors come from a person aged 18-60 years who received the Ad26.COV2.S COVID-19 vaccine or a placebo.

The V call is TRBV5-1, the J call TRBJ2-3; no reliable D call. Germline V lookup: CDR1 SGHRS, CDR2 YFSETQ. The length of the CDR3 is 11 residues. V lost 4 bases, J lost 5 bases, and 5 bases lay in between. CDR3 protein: CASSNKDTQYF. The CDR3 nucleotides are TGCGCCAGCAGCAATAAAGATACGCAGTATTTT.

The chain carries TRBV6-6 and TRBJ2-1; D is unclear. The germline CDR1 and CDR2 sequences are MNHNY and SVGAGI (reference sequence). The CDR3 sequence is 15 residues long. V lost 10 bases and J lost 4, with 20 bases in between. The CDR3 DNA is TGTGCCACCCGGGCCTCGGTGGTAGTTTACAATGAGCAGTTCTTC. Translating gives CATRASVVVYNEQFF.

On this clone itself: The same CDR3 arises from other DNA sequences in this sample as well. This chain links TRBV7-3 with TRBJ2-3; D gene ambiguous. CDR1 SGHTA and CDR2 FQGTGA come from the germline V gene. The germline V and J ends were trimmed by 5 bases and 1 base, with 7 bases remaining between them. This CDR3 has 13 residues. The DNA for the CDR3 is TGTGCCAGCAGCCCCCCGGGCACAGATACGCAGTATTTT. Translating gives CASSPPGTDTQYF.

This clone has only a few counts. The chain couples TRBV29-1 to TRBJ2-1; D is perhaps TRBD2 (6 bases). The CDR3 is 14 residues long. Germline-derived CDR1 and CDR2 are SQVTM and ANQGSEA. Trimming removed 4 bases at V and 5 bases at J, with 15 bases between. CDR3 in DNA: TGCAGCGTTGCTTGGCGGGGCGGCCACAATGAGCAGTTCTTC. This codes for CSVAWRGGHNEQFF.

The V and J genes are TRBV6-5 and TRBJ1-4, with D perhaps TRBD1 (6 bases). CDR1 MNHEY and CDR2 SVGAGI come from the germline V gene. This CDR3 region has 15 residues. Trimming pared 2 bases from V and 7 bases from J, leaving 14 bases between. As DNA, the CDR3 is TGTGCCAGCAGTTACGAGGGGGTGGTCCCTGAAAAACTGTTTTTT. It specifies CASSYEGVVPEKLFF.

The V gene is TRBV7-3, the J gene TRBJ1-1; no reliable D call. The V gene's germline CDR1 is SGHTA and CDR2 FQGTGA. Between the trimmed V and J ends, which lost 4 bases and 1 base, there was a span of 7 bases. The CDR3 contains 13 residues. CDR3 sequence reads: CASSSGQNTEAFF. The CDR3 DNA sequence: TGTGCCAGCAGCTCCGGCCAGAACACTGAAGCTTTCTTT.

The CDR3 protein is CASSPRGTGVTDTQYF. The CDR3, as DNA: TGTGCCAGCAGCCCTAGGGGGACAGGGGTCACAGATACGCAGTATTTT. This chain connects TRBV7-9 to TRBJ2-3, with 10 bases that match TRBD1. Germline V gene data show CDR1 as SEHNR and CDR2 as FQNEAQ (reference sequence). Trimming cost V 5 bases and J 2 bases; bases outside gene matches: 7. The CDR3 totals 16 residues.

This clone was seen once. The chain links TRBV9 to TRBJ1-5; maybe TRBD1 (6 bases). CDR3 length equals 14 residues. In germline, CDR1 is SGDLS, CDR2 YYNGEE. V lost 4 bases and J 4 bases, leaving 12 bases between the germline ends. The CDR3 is CASSPRDNNQPQHF. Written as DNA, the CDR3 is TGTGCCAGCAGCCCTCGGGACAATAATCAGCCCCAGCATTTT. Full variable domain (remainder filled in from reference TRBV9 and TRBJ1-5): DSGVTQTPKHLITATGQRVTLRCSPRSGDLSVYWYQQSLDQGLQFLIQYYNGEERAKGNILERFSAQQFPDLHSELNLSSLELGDSALYFCASSPRDNNQPQHFGDGTRLSIL.

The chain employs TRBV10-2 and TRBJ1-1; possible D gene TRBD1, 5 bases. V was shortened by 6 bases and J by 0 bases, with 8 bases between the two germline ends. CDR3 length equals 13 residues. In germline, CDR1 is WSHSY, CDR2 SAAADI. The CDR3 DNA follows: TGCGCCAGCAGGGACACCATGAACACTGAAGCTTTCTTT. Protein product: CASRDTMNTEAFF.

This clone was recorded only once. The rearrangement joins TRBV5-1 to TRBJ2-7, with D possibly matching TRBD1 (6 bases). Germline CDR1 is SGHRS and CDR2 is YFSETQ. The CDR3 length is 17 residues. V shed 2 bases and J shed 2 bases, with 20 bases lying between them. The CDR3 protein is CASSFQTTGPSPYEQYF. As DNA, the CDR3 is TGCGCCAGCAGCTTTCAAACCACAGGGCCGTCGCCCTACGAGCAGTACTTC.

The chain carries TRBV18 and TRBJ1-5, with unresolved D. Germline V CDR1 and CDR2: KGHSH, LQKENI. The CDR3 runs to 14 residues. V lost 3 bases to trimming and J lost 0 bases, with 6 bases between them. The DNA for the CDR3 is TGTGCCAGCTCACCGTACAGTAGCAATCAGCCCCAGCATTTT. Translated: CASSPYSSNQPQHF.

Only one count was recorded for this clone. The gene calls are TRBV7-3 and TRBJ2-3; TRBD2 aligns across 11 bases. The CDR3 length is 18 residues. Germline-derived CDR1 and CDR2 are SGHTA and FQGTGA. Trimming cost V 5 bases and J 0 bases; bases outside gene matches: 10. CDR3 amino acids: CASSRRLAGRLSTDTQYF. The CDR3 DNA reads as TGTGCCAGCAGCCGCCGACTAGCGGGGCGTCTTAGCACAGATACGCAGTATTTT.

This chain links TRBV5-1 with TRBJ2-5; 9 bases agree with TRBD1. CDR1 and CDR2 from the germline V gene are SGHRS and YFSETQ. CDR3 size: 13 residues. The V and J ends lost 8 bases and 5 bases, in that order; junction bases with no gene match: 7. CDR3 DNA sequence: TGCGCCAGAAACAGGGGGCGGGAGGAGACCCAGTACTTC. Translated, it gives CARNRGREETQYF.

CDR3 in amino acids: CASSEGTGGEKLFF. Written as DNA, the CDR3 is TGTGCCAGTAGTGAGGGGACAGGGGGCGAAAAACTGTTTTTT. The chain employs TRBV19 and TRBJ1-4; 12 positions match TRBD1. This CDR3 spans 14 amino acids. Germline V lookup: CDR1 LNHDA, CDR2 SQIVND (reference sequence). With 5 bases clipped from V and 8 bases from J, the junction kept 3 bases outside the gene matches.

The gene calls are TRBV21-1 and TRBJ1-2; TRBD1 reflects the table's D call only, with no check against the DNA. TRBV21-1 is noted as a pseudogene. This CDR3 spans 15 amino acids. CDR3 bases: TGTGCCAGCAGCAAAAACCCCAGAAGATTTTACGGCTACACCTTC. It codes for CASSKNPRRFYGYTF.

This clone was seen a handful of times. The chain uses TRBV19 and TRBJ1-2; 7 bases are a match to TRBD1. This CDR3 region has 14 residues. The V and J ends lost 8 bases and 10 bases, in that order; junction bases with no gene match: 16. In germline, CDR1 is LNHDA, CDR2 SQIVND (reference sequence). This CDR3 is CASSRSGQVVAYTF. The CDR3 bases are TGTGCCAGTTCACGCTCTGGACAGGTCGTCGCCTACACCTTC.

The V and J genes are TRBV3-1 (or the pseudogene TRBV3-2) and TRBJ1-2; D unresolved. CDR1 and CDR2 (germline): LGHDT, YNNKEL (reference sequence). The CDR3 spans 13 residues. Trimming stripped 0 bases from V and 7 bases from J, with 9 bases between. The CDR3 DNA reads TGTGCCAGCAGCCAAGATGAAGGGCCTGGCTACACCTTC. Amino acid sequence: CASSQDEGPGYTF.

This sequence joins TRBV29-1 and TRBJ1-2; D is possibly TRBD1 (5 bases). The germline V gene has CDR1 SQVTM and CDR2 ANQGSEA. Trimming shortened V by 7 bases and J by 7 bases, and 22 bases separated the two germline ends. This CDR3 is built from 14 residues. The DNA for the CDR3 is TGCAGCGCCCGAGGTTCGGGACGGAACACTGGCTACACCTTC. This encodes CSARGSGRNTGYTF.

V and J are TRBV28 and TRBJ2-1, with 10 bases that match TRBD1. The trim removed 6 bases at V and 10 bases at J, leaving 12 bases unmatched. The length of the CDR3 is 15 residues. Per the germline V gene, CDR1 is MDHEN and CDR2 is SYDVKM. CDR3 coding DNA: TGTGCCAGCAGGGGGGACAGGGGCGCCCTCGGGGAGCAGTTCTTC. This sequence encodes CASRGDRGALGEQFF.

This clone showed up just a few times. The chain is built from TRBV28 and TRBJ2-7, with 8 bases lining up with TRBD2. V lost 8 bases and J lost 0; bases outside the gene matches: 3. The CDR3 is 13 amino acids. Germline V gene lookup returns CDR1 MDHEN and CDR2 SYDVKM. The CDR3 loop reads CASLAGSSYEQYF. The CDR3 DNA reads TGTGCCAGCCTAGCGGGCAGCTCCTACGAGCAGTACTTC.

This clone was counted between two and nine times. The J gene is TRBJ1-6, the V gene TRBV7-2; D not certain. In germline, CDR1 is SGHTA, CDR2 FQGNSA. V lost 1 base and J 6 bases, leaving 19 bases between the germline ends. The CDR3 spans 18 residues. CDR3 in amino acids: CASSLEGAAGSSNSPLHF. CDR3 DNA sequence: TGTGCCAGCAGCTTAGAGGGAGCTGCGGGGAGTAGTAATTCACCCCTCCACTTT.

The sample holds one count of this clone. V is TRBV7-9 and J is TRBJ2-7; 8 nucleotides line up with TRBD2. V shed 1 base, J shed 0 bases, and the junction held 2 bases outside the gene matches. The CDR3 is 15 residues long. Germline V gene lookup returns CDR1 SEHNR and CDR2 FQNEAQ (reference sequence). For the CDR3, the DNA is TGTGCCAGCAGCTTAGTGGGGACTAGCTCCTACGAGCAGTACTTC. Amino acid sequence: CASSLVGTSSYEQYF. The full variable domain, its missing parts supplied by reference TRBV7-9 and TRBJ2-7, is DTGVSQNPRHKITKRGQNVTFRCDPISEHNRLYWYRQTLGQGPEFLTYFQNEAQLEKSRLLSDRFSAERPKGSFSTLEIQRTEQGDSAMYLCASSLVGTSSYEQYFGPGTRLTVT.

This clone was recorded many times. DNA of the CDR3: TGCAGCGTCGCCCCGGGGGGGCAAGGCTACACCTTC. It translates to CSVAPGGQGYTF. The rearrangement links TRBV29-1 to TRBJ1-2; D might be TRBD1 (6 bases). Trimming removed 6 bases at V and 8 bases at J, with 16 bases between. The CDR3 is 12 amino acids. CDR1 is SQVTM and CDR2 is ANQGSEA in the germline V gene.

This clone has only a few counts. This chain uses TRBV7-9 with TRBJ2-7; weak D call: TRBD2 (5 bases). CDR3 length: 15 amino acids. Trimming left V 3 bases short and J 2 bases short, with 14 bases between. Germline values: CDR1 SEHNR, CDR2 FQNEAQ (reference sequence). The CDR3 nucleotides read TGTGCCAGCAGCTTCCCCCGGGAATCCGCCTACGAGCAGTACTTC. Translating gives CASSFPRESAYEQYF.

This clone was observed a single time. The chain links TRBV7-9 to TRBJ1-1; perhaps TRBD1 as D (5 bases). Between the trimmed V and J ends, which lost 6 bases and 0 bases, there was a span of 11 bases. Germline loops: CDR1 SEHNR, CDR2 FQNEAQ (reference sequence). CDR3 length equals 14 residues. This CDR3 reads CASRGDRVNTEAFF. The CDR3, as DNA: TGTGCCAGCAGGGGGGACCGTGTGAACACTGAAGCTTTCTTT.

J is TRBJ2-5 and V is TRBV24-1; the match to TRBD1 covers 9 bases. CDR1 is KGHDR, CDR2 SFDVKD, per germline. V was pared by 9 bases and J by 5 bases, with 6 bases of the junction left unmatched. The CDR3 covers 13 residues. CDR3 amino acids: CATGTGNSETQYF. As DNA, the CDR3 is TGTGCCACCGGGACAGGGAATTCTGAGACCCAGTACTTC.